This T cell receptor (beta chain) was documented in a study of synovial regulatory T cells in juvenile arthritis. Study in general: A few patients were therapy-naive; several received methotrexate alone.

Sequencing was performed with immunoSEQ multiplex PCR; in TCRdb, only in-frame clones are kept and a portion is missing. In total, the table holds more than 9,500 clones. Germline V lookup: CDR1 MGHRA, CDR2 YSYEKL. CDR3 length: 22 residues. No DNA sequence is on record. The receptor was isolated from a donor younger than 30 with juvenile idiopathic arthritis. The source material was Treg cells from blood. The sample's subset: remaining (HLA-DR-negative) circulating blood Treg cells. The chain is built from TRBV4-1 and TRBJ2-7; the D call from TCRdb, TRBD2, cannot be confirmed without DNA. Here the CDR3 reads CASSRMKTAGVVRTYLPYEQYF.